This T cell receptor (beta chain) was profiled in a study of blood T cells in healthy people across ages. Findings and limits, study-wide: Per-million-T-cell TCR beta diversity fell roughly linearly with age.

The CDR3 is 15 residues long. V shed 5 bases, J shed 1 base, and the junction held 3 bases outside the gene matches. The germline V gene has CDR1 DFQATT and CDR2 SNEGSKA (reference sequence). Sample-barcoded 5' priming and a J-beta primer mix drove a second PCR of roughly 6 to 12 cycles. Unique molecular identifiers of 12 random nucleotides labeled each cDNA. Using its own MiXCR run on the 5' RACE reads, TCRdb lists one record per CDR3 protein. Among approximately 670,000 distinct CDR3 sequences listed, 40% to 50% were seen once. This clonotype was seen more than once but under ten times. The antigen remains unidentified. Extraction yielded at least 5 micrograms of total RNA per sample.

The chain is built from TRBV20-1 and TRBJ2-1; TRBD2 aligns across 12 bases. The clonotype was recovered from an elderly man in good health. Source material: blood. Here the CDR3 reads CSAHTSGRSYNEQFF. The CDR3 coding sequence is TGCAGTGCTCATACTAGCGGGAGGTCCTACAATGAGCAGTTCTTC.